This record looks at one T cell receptor beta chain sequence and its context. Across under 25 US areas, participants ranged in age from roughly 18 to 89 years. Cohort assignment relied on participant-reported clinical history. Symptom resolution, clearance, or two negative PCRs marked the recovered donors of Cohort 3. These data belong to a study of blood T cell repertoires in COVID-19. Looking at the study overall: T cells, B-cell-depleted T cells, or PBMCs supplied cDNA or gDNA.

Looked up from germline, CDR1 is SGDLS and CDR2 is YYNGEE. Trimming removed 0 bases from V and 1 base from J; junction bases left unmatched: 1. CDR3 length equals 15 residues. The data were produced by immunoSEQ multiplex PCR, yet TCRdb's version contains in-frame clones alone and is incomplete. The table has under 300,000 clones, roughly 89% seen once. The sequence derives from a man aged 35 to 55 who had recovered from COVID-19. The source material was PBMCs or T cells enriched from blood (not recorded which). V gene TRBV9 combines with J gene TRBJ1-3, with 7 bases lining up with TRBD1. The CDR3 bases are TGTGCCAGCAGCGTAGCGGGACAGTCTGGAAACACCATATATTTT. As protein: CASSVAGQSGNTIYF.